This T cell receptor beta chain comes out of a study of control samples from healthy donors and cancer patients. Trimming stripped 2 bases from V and 7 bases from J, with 12 bases between. The CDR3 runs to 13 residues. Germline V gives CDR1 GTSNPN, CDR2 SVGIG (reference sequence). Here immunoSEQ multiplex PCR was the method, and the copy in TCRdb shows in-frame clones only, minus some. The table shows 100,000 to 150,000 clones, with around 92% occurring only once. Comment on this clone: The same CDR3 arises from other DNA sequences in this sample as well.

The source is a man older than 75 with head and neck cancer. J is TRBJ1-5 and V is TRBV30, with D possibly matching TRBD1 (5 bases). The sequenced sample consisted of PBMCs. Written as DNA, the CDR3 is TGTGCCTGGAGTAGCCGGGGCCGGCAGCCCCAGCATTTT. It specifies CAWSSRGRQPQHF.